This T cell receptor beta chain appears in the sequencing data of a study of human T cells and chemical hapten exposure. The sample's time point: patch test 2, 6 weeks after DPC sensitization. The treatment is: therapeutic diphenylcyclopropenone sensitization with weekly scalp DPC. TCRdb independently ran MiXCR on the RACE reads; one entry per CDR3 protein. Of about 94,000 distinct CDR3 sequences listed, roughly a tenth are singletons. Points from the study as a whole: No alteration of TCRs above 1 in 1000 frequency was seen with DPC sensitization.

The germline V gene encodes CDR1 LGHNA and CDR2 YSLEER. The CDR3 extends over 15 amino acids. The V end lost 0 bases, the J end lost 2 bases, and 5 bases lay between the germline ends. This clonotype was observed many times. Its antigen is not known. Sequencing used whole blood, obtained in connection with sensitization to the hapten diphenylcyclopropenone (DPC). V is TRBV4-3 and J is TRBJ1-6, with D perhaps matching TRBD1 (5 bases). This receptor was identified in a woman aged 40 to 55 with alopecia areata. Some clones in this sample may be carry-over from other donors' samples. This CDR3 is CASSQEGAYNSPLHF. The DNA of the CDR3 is TGCGCCAGCAGCCAAGAGGGGGCCTATAATTCACCCCTCCACTTT.